A single sample is the source of the 3 T cell receptor beta chains below, sequenced in a study of blood T cell repertoires in COVID-19. The data were produced by immunoSEQ multiplex PCR, yet TCRdb's version contains in-frame clones alone and is incomplete. The sample carries more than 300,000 clones, more than 75% recorded once. Specimen: PBMCs or T cells enriched from blood (not recorded which). These receptors were taken from a woman under 30 who had recovered from COVID-19.

The V call is TRBV4-2, the J call TRBJ2-2, with D perhaps TRBD1 (6 bases). The CDR3 consists of 15 residues. Germline V gene data show CDR1 as LGHNA and CDR2 as YNFKEQ. V was pared by 3 bases and J by 7 bases, with 15 bases between. The CDR3 sequence is CASSQDQGLVGELFF. CDR3 coding DNA: TGTGCCAGCAGCCAGGACCAGGGGCTGGTCGGGGAGCTGTTTTTT.

V gene TRBV2 combines with J gene TRBJ1-6; the D gene is possibly TRBD1 (6 bases). The germline CDR1 and CDR2 sequences are SNHLY and FYNNEI. The CDR3 covers 15 residues. The V gene lost 3 bases and the J gene lost 6 bases, with 12 bases spanning the gap. The CDR3 DNA reads TGTGCCAGCAGTGATGGACAGACCATTAATTCACCCCTCCACTTT. This encodes CASSDGQTINSPLHF. The whole variable domain, filled in from reference TRBV2 and TRBJ1-6, reads EPEVTQTPSHQVTQMGQEVILRCVPISNHLYFYWYRQILGQKVEFLVSFYNNEISEKSEIFDDQFSVERPDGSNFTLKIRSTKLEDSAMYFCASSDGQTINSPLHFGNGTRLTVT.

The CDR3 loop reads CAISLGQAANYGYTF. CDR3 coding DNA: TGTGCCATCAGCCTCGGACAGGCGGCTAACTATGGCTACACCTTC. The chain employs TRBV10-3 and TRBJ1-2; 7 nucleotides agree with TRBD1. This CDR3 comprises 15 residues. CDR1 and CDR2 from the germline V gene are ENHRY and SYGVKD. V dropped 6 bases and J dropped 0; count of bases not matched to a gene: 7.